Listed here are 30 T cell receptor beta chains from one sample, sequenced in a study of immune evolution from preneoplasia to lung adenocarcinoma. This table comes from immunoSEQ multiplex PCR, and its TCRdb copy is limited to in-frame clones, with some not included. Of tens of thousands of clones in the sample, around 85% are singletons; the top ten hold about 4.7%. The sample taken for sequencing was FFPE invasive lung adenocarcinoma tissue. Source of these receptors: a person aged 55-75 years with lung adenocarcinoma.

This clone was seen a handful of times. The V and J genes are TRBV7-2 and TRBJ2-2, with 9 positions matching TRBD2. The CDR3 length is 16 residues. The junction had 8 bases not matched to a gene; V was cut back by 5 bases and J by 4 bases. Germline loops: CDR1 SGHTA, CDR2 FQGNSA. CDR3 loop: CASSLIAGAITGELFF. The CDR3, as DNA: TGTGCCAGCAGCCTCATAGCGGGAGCGATCACCGGGGAGCTGTTTTTT.

The V gene is TRBV5-1, the J gene TRBJ2-7; 10 nucleotides agree with TRBD1. The length of the CDR3 is 15 residues. The germline V gene has CDR1 SGHRS and CDR2 YFSETQ. After removal of 2 bases from V and 7 bases from J, the junction contained 9 bases not matched to a gene. Written as DNA, the CDR3 is TGCGCCAGCAGCTTAAGGACAGGGGGAATGGAAGAGCAGTACTTC. As protein: CASSLRTGGMEEQYF.

This sequence joins TRBV7-9 and TRBJ2-7, with D possibly being TRBD1 (6 bases). Trimming pared 7 bases from V and 3 bases from J, leaving 16 bases between. Germline loops: CDR1 SEHNR, CDR2 FQNEAQ (reference sequence). The CDR3 has 14 residues. The CDR3 loop is CASTYQGRDYEQYF. CDR3 DNA: TGTGCCAGCACCTATCAGGGGAGAGACTACGAGCAGTACTTC.

The gene calls are TRBV11-1 and TRBJ1-3; D is possibly TRBD1 (5 bases). The CDR3 sequence is 15 residues long. Germline CDR1 and CDR2: SGHAT and FQDESV (reference sequence). Trimming removed 0 bases at V and 2 bases at J, with 8 bases between. DNA for the CDR3: TGTGCCAGCAGCTTAGCAGGACAACCTGGAAACACCATATATTTT. Amino acid sequence: CASSLAGQPGNTIYF. Based on the CDR3 plus reference TRBV11-1 and TRBJ1-3, the full variable domain is EAEVAQSPRYKITEKSQAVAFWCDPISGHATLYWYRQILGQGPELLVQFQDESVVDDSQLPKDRFSAERLKGVDSTLKIQPAELGDSAMYLCASSLAGQPGNTIYFGEGSWLTVV.

The rearrangement links TRBV19 to TRBJ1-2, with 8 bases lining up with TRBD1. The germline V gene encodes CDR1 LNHDA and CDR2 SQIVND (reference sequence). The length of the CDR3 is 13 residues. The junction had 5 bases not matched to a gene; V was cut back by 8 bases and J by 3 bases. For the CDR3, the DNA is TGTGCCAGTGTTGCAGGGGGCTACTATGGCTACACCTTC. It specifies CASVAGGYYGYTF.

V usage is TRBV6-6 and J usage is TRBJ2-1, with TRBD2 matching over 9 bases. The germline gives CDR1 MNHNY, CDR2 SVGAGI (reference sequence). The CDR3 is made up of 14 amino acids. Trimming took 2 bases from V and 12 from J; bases not matched to a gene: 8. CDR3: CASSYPAGGNVQFF. CDR3 DNA: TGTGCCAGCAGTTACCCGGCGGGAGGGAACGTGCAGTTCTTC.

This clone was picked up a small number of times. This sample includes further DNA sequences coding for the same CDR3. CDR3 sequence (DNA): TGCAGCGCCCGGAGAGGGTCCGACATCGGCTACACCTTC. This encodes CSARRGSDIGYTF. The J gene is TRBJ1-2, the V gene TRBV29-1; D call uncertain. The CDR3 sequence is 13 residues long. Per the germline V gene, CDR1 is SQVTM and CDR2 is ANQGSEA. V lost 7 bases to trimming and J lost 8 bases, with 20 bases between them.

The V gene is TRBV28, the J gene TRBJ2-2, with TRBD1 identical over 8 bases. There are 14 residues in the CDR3. Trimming cost V 9 bases and J 2 bases; bases outside gene matches: 5. Per germline, CDR1 MDHEN and CDR2 SYDVKM. The chain's CDR3 is CARPDRANTGELFF. For the CDR3, the DNA is TGTGCCAGGCCGGACAGGGCTAACACCGGGGAGCTGTTTTTT. The full variable domain, rest sourced from reference TRBV28 and TRBJ2-2, is DVKVTQSSRYLVKRTGEKVFLECVQDMDHENMFWYRQDPGLGLRLIYFSYDVKMKEKGDIPEGYSVSREKKERFSLILESASTNQTSMYLCARPDRANTGELFFGEGSRLTVL.

The V gene is TRBV9, the J gene TRBJ2-2, with 10 bases that match TRBD2. Looked up from germline, CDR1 is SGDLS and CDR2 is YYNGEE. CDR3 length equals 16 residues. J lost 7 bases, V lost 1 base, and 7 bases had no gene match. The CDR3 sequence is CASSVQLAGANGELFF. The CDR3 nucleotides read TGTGCCAGCAGCGTACAGCTAGCGGGAGCCAACGGGGAGCTGTTTTTT.

This sequence joins TRBV25-1 and TRBJ2-7; D perhaps matches TRBD2 (6 bases). The ends were cut back, 3 bases at V and 5 bases at J, with 11 bases in the middle. The CDR3 consists of 13 residues. From germline, CDR1 is MGHDK and CDR2 SYGVNS. The CDR3 protein is CASSEGGRNEQYF. The CDR3 DNA reads TGTGCCAGCAGTGAGGGAGGAAGGAACGAGCAGTACTTC.

The chain combines TRBV30 with TRBJ1-1; no clear D gene. The CDR3 contains 13 residues. Germline CDR1 and CDR2: GTSNPN and SVGIG (reference sequence). Deletions cut 2 bases from V and 0 bases from J, with 7 bases between. The CDR3 DNA sequence: TGTGCCTGGAGTCTCACATTGAACACTGAAGCTTTCTTT. This sequence encodes CAWSLTLNTEAFF.

This clone has only one observation. This rearrangement joins TRBV7-2 to TRBJ2-7; perhaps D is TRBD1 or TRBD2 (5 bases each). CDR1 and CDR2 from the germline V gene are SGHTA and FQGNSA. V was clipped by 0 bases and J by 7 bases, with 13 bases between them. The CDR3 is 14 residues long. CDR3 residues: CASSLARGLGEQYF. CDR3 coding DNA: TGTGCCAGCAGCTTAGCGAGGGGCCTGGGGGAGCAGTACTTC.

The J gene is TRBJ2-7, the V gene TRBV5-1; 8 bases align to TRBD1. The V and J ends lost 4 bases and 7 bases, in that order; junction bases with no gene match: 7. Germline lookup yields CDR1 SGHRS and CDR2 YFSETQ. This CDR3 has 13 amino acids. The CDR3 coding sequence is TGCGCCAGCAGCGTGGACAGGGTGGGGGAGCAGTACTTC. Translating it yields CASSVDRVGEQYF.

This clone was observed a single time. The chain joins TRBV5-4 to TRBJ2-2; 11 nucleotides match TRBD1. V trimming: 3 bases; J trimming: 6 bases; junction bases outside the gene matches: 1. The CDR3 spans 14 residues. Germline-derived CDR1 and CDR2 are SGHNT and YYREEE (reference sequence). This chain's CDR3 is CASSSGQGAGELFF. For the CDR3, the DNA is TGTGCCAGCAGCTCGGGACAGGGGGCCGGGGAGCTGTTTTTT.

This sequence joins TRBV19 and TRBJ2-3; 7 bases agree with TRBD2. J gave up 8 bases and V 4 bases, and 15 bases lay outside the gene matches. The CDR3 contains 16 residues. The germline CDR1 and CDR2 sequences are LNHDA and SQIVND (reference sequence). The CDR3 nucleotides are TGTGCCAGTAGTACCACCCGGACTAGTCCTGAGGGTACGCAGTATTTT. Translating gives CASSTTRTSPEGTQYF. Combining the CDR3 with reference TRBV19 and TRBJ2-3 gives the whole variable domain DGGITQSPKYLFRKEGQNVTLSCEQNLNHDAMYWYRQDPGQGLRLIYYSQIVNDFQKGDIAEGYSVSREKKESFPLTVTSAQKNPTAFYLCASSTTRTSPEGTQYFGPGTRLTVL.

The chain employs TRBV7-2 and TRBJ2-7; D may be TRBD1 (5 bases). This CDR3 region has 14 residues. V was cut by 4 bases and J by 0 bases, with 10 bases left in between. Germline CDR1 is SGHTA and CDR2 is FQGNSA. The DNA of the CDR3 is TGTGCCAGCAGCTACCAGGGCAGCTCCTACGAGCAGTACTTC. It encodes CASSYQGSSYEQYF. Together with reference TRBV7-2 and TRBJ2-7, the CDR3 gives the full variable domain: GAGVSQSPSNKVTEKGKDVELRCDPISGHTALYWYRQSLGQGLEFLIYFQGNSAPDKSGLPSDRFSAERTGGSVSTLTIQRTQQEDSAVYLCASSYQGSSYEQYFGPGTRLTVT.

V usage is TRBV10-1 and J usage is TRBJ2-1; 12 nucleotides agree with TRBD2. Trimming cost V 4 bases and J 1 base; bases outside gene matches: 2. Germline lookup yields CDR1 WNHNN and CDR2 SYGVQD (reference sequence). The CDR3 has 16 residues. CDR3 amino acids: CASSGLAGASYNEQFF. CDR3 in DNA: TGCGCCAGCAGTGGACTAGCGGGAGCATCCTACAATGAGCAGTTCTTC.

The J gene is TRBJ2-3, the V gene TRBV5-6; TRBD2 agrees at 9 bases. Germline V gene lookup returns CDR1 SGHDT and CDR2 YYEEEE. This CDR3 comprises 16 residues. V gave up 0 bases and J gave up 0 bases; unmatched junction bases: 2. The CDR3 DNA is TGTGCCAGCAGCTTGGGGACTAGCGAAAGCACAGATACGCAGTATTTT. It codes for CASSLGTSESTDTQYF.

The J gene is TRBJ2-1, the V gene TRBV10-3; TRBD1 matches 8 bases. The V gene end was trimmed by 4 bases and the J gene end by 6 bases; junction bases not matched to a gene: 5. The germline gives CDR1 ENHRY, CDR2 SYGVKD. This CDR3 comprises 14 residues. The chain's CDR3 is CAISADRGVNEQFF. In DNA form, the CDR3 reads TGTGCCATCAGTGCCGACAGGGGAGTCAATGAGCAGTTCTTC.

This clone was seen only a few times. The chain combines TRBV28 with TRBJ2-7, with D tentatively TRBD1 (6 bases). Germline CDR1 MDHEN, CDR2 SYDVKM. V lost 8 bases, J lost 3 bases, and 14 bases lay in between. This CDR3 is 13 amino acids long. CDR3 coding DNA: TGTGCCAGCCTTCCCGGACAGCGCTACGAGCAGTACTTC. Translated: CASLPGQRYEQYF.

This chain connects TRBV7-2 to TRBJ2-2; TRBD2 matches 9 bases. The CDR3 is 16 residues long. The trim removed 6 bases at V and 3 bases at J, leaving 8 bases unmatched. Germline V gene data show CDR1 as SGHTA and CDR2 as FQGNSA. The CDR3 DNA follows: TGTGCCAGCAGTCTAGCGGGGATCCTTGACACCGGGGAGCTGTTTTTT. It yields the protein CASSLAGILDTGELFF.

The chain couples TRBV5-1 to TRBJ2-1; 11 positions match TRBD2. The CDR3 loop spans 16 amino acids. The V segment lost 4 bases and the J segment 8 bases; nucleotides outside the gene matches: 11. Germline loops: CDR1 SGHRS, CDR2 YFSETQ. CDR3 protein: CASSTGLAGLSHEQFF. The CDR3 DNA reads TGCGCCAGCAGCACCGGACTAGCGGGTTTGAGCCATGAGCAGTTCTTC.

This clone came up once. The rearrangement joins TRBV4-3 to TRBJ2-7; 8 bases are shared with TRBD2. From germline, CDR1 is LGHNA and CDR2 YSLEER. The length of the CDR3 is 17 residues. The V gene end was trimmed by 11 bases and the J gene end by 1 base; junction bases not matched to a gene: 19. The CDR3 sequence: CADSATSGTRNSYEQYF. For the CDR3, the DNA is TGCGCCGACTCCGCAACTAGCGGAACCCGAAATTCCTACGAGCAGTACTTC.

The chain combines TRBV5-1 with TRBJ2-7; D ambiguous. Germline V lookup: CDR1 SGHRS, CDR2 YFSETQ. There are 11 residues in the CDR3. V lost 0 bases and J 5 bases, leaving 3 bases between the germline ends. In nucleotides, the CDR3 is TGCGCCAGCAGCTTGGGGAACGAGCAGTACTTC. Translation gives CASSLGNEQYF.

This chain connects TRBV27 to TRBJ2-7; 9 bases agree with TRBD1. CDR1 is MNHEY, CDR2 SMNVEV, per germline (reference sequence). The V and J ends lost 6 bases and 5 bases, in that order; junction bases with no gene match: 8. The CDR3 length is 14 residues. The CDR3 spells CASRRAGQGHEQYF. The CDR3 DNA reads as TGTGCCAGCAGGAGAGCGGGACAGGGCCACGAGCAGTACTTC.

This chain links TRBV4-1 with TRBJ2-6; D not resolved. The CDR3 loop spans 16 amino acids. Deletions cut 1 base from V and 1 base from J, with 8 bases between. Germline V gene sequence: CDR1 MGHRA, CDR2 YSYEKL. In DNA form, the CDR3 reads TGCGCCAGCAGCCAAGCCACGTCTTCTGGGGCCAACGTCCTGACTTTC. Translated, it gives CASSQATSSGANVLTF.

The rearrangement links TRBV4-2 to TRBJ2-5, with 10 positions matching TRBD2. The CDR3 totals 16 residues. V shed 6 bases, J shed 4 bases, and the junction held 11 bases outside the gene matches. CDR1 and CDR2 from the germline V gene are LGHNA and YNFKEQ. CDR3 residues: CASSPDSGRELETQYF. For the CDR3, the DNA is TGTGCCAGCAGTCCAGACAGCGGGAGGGAACTAGAGACCCAGTACTTC.

In nucleotides, the CDR3 is TGTGCCAGCTCACTACGGGCTCCGTTTTCCGGGGCCAACGTCCTGACTTTC. This encodes CASSLRAPFSGANVLTF. This chain uses TRBV18 with TRBJ2-6; D is unclear. The CDR3 loop spans 17 amino acids. Germline V gene lookup returns CDR1 KGHSH and CDR2 LQKENI. V was trimmed by 4 bases and J by 4 bases, leaving 17 bases between them.

J is TRBJ2-3 and V is TRBV30, with unresolved D. V was cut by 3 bases and J by 6 bases, with 10 bases left in between. The CDR3 sequence is 12 residues long. Per germline, CDR1 GTSNPN and CDR2 SVGIG (reference sequence). CDR3 region: CAWSRRGDTQYF. The CDR3 DNA reads as TGTGCCTGGAGCCGGCGTGGGGATACGCAGTATTTT.

This chain joins TRBV5-4 and TRBJ2-3, with D hard to call. Germline CDR1 SGHNT, CDR2 YYREEE (reference sequence). CDR3 length: 13 residues. Trimming pared 2 bases from V and 1 base from J, leaving 5 bases between. CDR3 protein: CASSLARTDTQYF. CDR3 sequence (DNA): TGTGCCAGCAGCTTAGCCCGCACAGATACGCAGTATTTT.